This T cell receptor beta chain was captured in a study of CD8 T cells in Susac syndrome. Whole-study results and caveats: That the number of individuals in its TCR sequencing and HLA analysis was relatively small was acknowledged by the study.

TCR beta sequences were obtained from blood CD8+ and CD4+ T cells. Trimming stripped 4 bases from V and 5 bases from J, with 14 bases between. This CDR3 is 14 amino acids long. Germline-derived CDR1 and CDR2 are SGHTA and FQGTGA. Remarks on this clonotype: Its target is unknown.

RNA was extracted with the RNeasy kit, and a quantity of roughly 0.5 to 1 ug was reverse transcribed using random hexamers. Each CDR3 protein is one row after TCRdb ran MiXCR on the immunoSEQ multiplex PCR reads. The sample has approximately 230,000 distinct CDR3 sequences; roughly 93% are singletons. The chain employs TRBV7-3 and TRBJ2-5; weak D call: TRBD2 (6 bases). The TCR comes from a human donor with multiple sclerosis. Sequenced input: CD4+ T cells from PBMCs. The CDR3 here is CASSSTSFGETQYF. CDR3 bases: TGTGCCAGCAGCTCGACTAGTTTTGGGGAGACCCAGTACTTC.